Presented here are 18 T cell receptor beta chains from one specimen sequenced in a study of blood T cell repertoires in COVID-19. Method: immunoSEQ multiplex PCR; TCRdb's copy keeps in-frame clones and lacks some. Seen here are more than 50,000 clones, 60% to 75% observed once, and the top ten hold approximately 30%. Sequenced material: peripheral blood. The source of these receptors is a woman of 80 years or more with acute or convalescent COVID-19.

This clone was counted between two and nine times. The rearrangement uses TRBV19 and TRBJ2-6, with 11 bases aligning to TRBD1. V shed 6 bases and J 1 base; nucleotides not matched to a gene: 11. This CDR3 has 19 amino acids. In germline, CDR1 is LNHDA, CDR2 SQIVND (reference sequence). For the CDR3, the DNA is TGTGCCAGTAGCGCGGGACAGGGGGTTGGTAGGTCTGGGGCCAACGTCCTGACTTTC. It specifies CASSAGQGVGRSGANVLTF.

This chain joins TRBV12-5 and TRBJ1-2, with a possible D match to TRBD1 (6 bases). Trimming left V 0 bases short and J 2 bases short, with 19 bases between. Germline lookup yields CDR1 LGHNT and CDR2 FRNRAP. The CDR3 sequence is 18 residues long. Here the CDR3 reads CASGLVGYRDRTNYGYTF. CDR3 DNA sequence: TGTGCTAGTGGTTTGGTAGGTTACAGGGATCGTACAAACTATGGCTACACCTTC. Together with reference TRBV12-5 and TRBJ1-2, the CDR3 gives the full variable domain: DARVTQTPRHKVTEMGQEVTMRCQPILGHNTVFWYRQTMMQGLELLAYFRNRAPLDDSGMPKDRFSAEMPDATLATLKIQPSEPRDSAVYFCASGLVGYRDRTNYGYTFGSGTRLTVV.

This chain joins TRBV24-1 and TRBJ2-5; 7 bases match TRBD1. The CDR3 runs to 16 residues. With 2 bases clipped from V and 1 base from J, the junction kept 6 bases outside the gene matches. Per the germline V gene, CDR1 is KGHDR and CDR2 is SFDVKD. CDR3 in DNA: TGTGCCACCAGTGATTCTCGGACAGGCCTCCAAGAGACCCAGTACTTC. Translation: CATSDSRTGLQETQYF.

J is TRBJ1-6 and V is TRBV2, with a weak D call TRBD1 (5 bases). Germline V lookup: CDR1 SNHLY, CDR2 FYNNEI. The V end lost 6 bases, the J end lost 10 bases, and 10 bases lay between the germline ends. The length of the CDR3 is 12 residues. In DNA form, the CDR3 reads TGTGCCAGCAGGATAGGGGAATCACCCCTCCACTTT. This encodes CASRIGESPLHF.

The CDR3 DNA reads TGTGCCAGCAGCTTAGGACAGGGGGCGCGTAGCACAGATACGCAGTATTTT. Translation gives CASSLGQGARSTDTQYF. The rearrangement uses TRBV7-2 and TRBJ2-3; 10 positions match TRBD1. The CDR3 totals 17 residues. The trim removed 1 base at V and 0 bases at J, leaving 4 bases unmatched. Germline V gives CDR1 SGHTA, CDR2 FQGNSA.

J is TRBJ2-1 and V is TRBV2; the D gene is possibly TRBD2 (6 bases). This CDR3 has 15 residues. Germline lookup yields CDR1 SNHLY and CDR2 FYNNEI. The V and J ends lost 6 bases and 6 bases respectively, with 18 bases between them. CDR3 loop: CASRELASSINEQFF. CDR3 nucleotides: TGTGCCAGCAGGGAACTAGCATCTTCTATCAATGAGCAGTTCTTC.

The chain recombines TRBV7-9 with TRBJ1-1; D is possibly TRBD1 (6 bases). CDR1 is SEHNR and CDR2 is FQNEAQ in the germline V gene (reference sequence). This CDR3 has 14 amino acids. V dropped 7 bases and J dropped 5 bases, with 17 bases sitting between them. CDR3 DNA sequence: TGTGCCAGCACCCCATTTGGGGGCCGGACTGAAGCTTTCTTT. Translated, it gives CASTPFGGRTEAFF.

The J gene is TRBJ2-7, the V gene TRBV5-1, with TRBD2 matching over 11 bases. The CDR3 is 16 residues long. Germline V gene sequence: CDR1 SGHRS, CDR2 YFSETQ. J gave up 3 bases and V 2 bases, and 7 bases lay outside the gene matches. CDR3 sequence: CASSFRTSGPLYEQYF. The CDR3 DNA follows: TGCGCCAGCAGCTTTCGGACTAGCGGGCCTCTCTACGAGCAGTACTTC.

This chain joins TRBV5-1 and TRBJ2-7; D is uncertain. This CDR3 contains 15 residues. Germline V CDR1 and CDR2: SGHRS, YFSETQ. Trimming pared 4 bases from V and 1 base from J, leaving 15 bases between. CDR3 loop: CASSPDSTGSYEQYF. Written as DNA, the CDR3 is TGCGCCAGCAGCCCTGACTCCACGGGTTCCTACGAGCAGTACTTC.

This clone has just a few counts. The chain combines TRBV2 with TRBJ2-7; 10 bases are a match to TRBD1. The germline CDR1 and CDR2 sequences are SNHLY and FYNNEI. The junction had 7 bases not matched to a gene; V was cut back by 2 bases and J by 3 bases. The CDR3 has 16 residues. CDR3 loop: CASSEYMGTGDYEQYF. The CDR3 bases are TGTGCCAGCAGTGAATATATGGGGACAGGGGACTACGAGCAGTACTTC.

The chain carries TRBV10-1 and TRBJ2-1; 12 nucleotides match TRBD2. The CDR3 extends over 14 amino acids. With V trimmed by 5 bases and J by 10 bases, 6 bases remained unmatched. The germline V gene has CDR1 WNHNN and CDR2 SYGVQD (reference sequence). The CDR3 DNA reads as TGCGCCAGCAGTAATGGACTAGCGGGACAAGAGCAGTTCTTC. Amino acids: CASSNGLAGQEQFF.

This clone has a single count. The V and J genes are TRBV9 and TRBJ1-2; TRBD1 agrees at 7 bases. CDR1 SGDLS and CDR2 YYNGEE come from the germline V gene. J was trimmed by 0 bases and V by 3 bases; bases with no gene match: 11. This CDR3 region has 17 residues. CDR3 coding DNA: TGTGCCAGCAGCGGCAGACAGGGAGGAATTGCTAACTATGGCTACACCTTC. It codes for CASSGRQGGIANYGYTF.

Details on this clone: At one end the junction does not follow the germline gene, possibly because of a read error. This chain joins TRBV6-5 and TRBJ2-7, with 8 bases aligning to TRBD1. The CDR3 spans 15 residues. Germline V lookup: CDR1 MNHEY, CDR2 SVGAGI. The CDR3 DNA sequence: TGTGCCAGCTGTTATACAGGGGGGACCCCCTACGAGCAGTACTTC. Amino acid sequence: CASCYTGGTPYEQYF.

The genes are TRBV18 and TRBJ1-5, with D hard to call. Germline lookup yields CDR1 KGHSH and CDR2 LQKENI. The V end was cut by 0 bases, the J end by 1 base, with 10 bases between. The CDR3 spans 16 residues. CDR3 protein: CASSPPRGRSNQPQHF. The CDR3 coding sequence is TGTGCCAGCTCACCACCTCGAGGGAGAAGCAATCAGCCCCAGCATTTT.

V and J are TRBV4-1 and TRBJ2-1; TRBD2 agrees at 10 bases. Germline CDR1 is MGHRA and CDR2 is YSYEKL. CDR3 length: 15 residues. The junction had 10 bases not matched to a gene; V was cut back by 2 bases and J by 12 bases. The CDR3 sequence is CASSQTGTSVIRQFF. CDR3 in DNA: TGCGCCAGCAGCCAAACCGGGACTAGCGTAATACGGCAGTTCTTC.

CDR3 coding DNA: TGTGCCAGCAGCTTTTCCACCTGGGGTAGCGGGATCCAAGAGACCCAGTACTTC. Amino acids: CASSFSTWGSGIQETQYF. V is TRBV7-2 and J is TRBJ2-5; TRBD2 matches 8 bases. Germline lookup yields CDR1 SGHTA and CDR2 FQGNSA. The CDR3 length is 18 residues. The V and J ends lost 3 bases and 1 base, in that order; junction bases with no gene match: 13.

V and J are TRBV6-5 and TRBJ2-3; 14 bases agree with TRBD2. The CDR3 totals 15 residues. CDR1 and CDR2 (germline): MNHEY, SVGAGI. With V trimmed by 2 bases and J by 7 bases, 2 bases remained unmatched. CDR3 protein: CASSYGTSGSYTQYF. The CDR3 DNA sequence: TGTGCCAGCAGTTACGGGACTAGCGGGAGCTATACGCAGTATTTT.

The CDR3 sequence: CATSIGRQTYEQYF. The CDR3 coding sequence is TGTGCCACCAGCATAGGCCGACAGACCTACGAGCAGTACTTC. The V and J genes are TRBV15 and TRBJ2-7, with a tentative D call TRBD1 (5 bases). Trimming removed 4 bases at V and 2 bases at J, with 12 bases between. This CDR3 is 14 amino acids long. CDR1 and CDR2 (germline): LNHNV, YYDKDF (reference sequence).